Below, one TCR beta chain is given with its context. This clonotype occurred a few times. Its antigen is not yet known. No base quality values were provided; no much bigger clone lies one nucleotide off. The data stem from a study of CD8 T cells in ankylosing spondylitis (dated by TCRdb to 2015 to 2018). As for the study more broadly: The study profiled T cell receptor beta repertoires in healthy donors and ankylosing spondylitis patients to find disease-linked TCR variants. Samples of peripheral blood were taken, and for ankylosing spondylitis patients, synovial fluid was collected as well. In total, the full study cohort was made up of approximately 99 healthy donors and about two dozen ankylosing spondylitis patients.

These reads were obtained on an Illumina HiSeq 2500. TCR beta libraries were prepared by quantitative 5'-RACE with molecular barcodes. For the original study's pipeline: A new computational method, built on a probabilistic model of VDJ rearrangement, was used to identify disease-linked TCR variants. TCRdb cleaned the public reads at Q25 with fastp, built clones with MiXCR and kept in-frame beta chains. Rows with one shared CDR3 protein collapse into an entry with the most common genes and DNA. These V and J calls derive from TCRdb rather than the authors' analysis. The sample table records about 840,000 distinct CDR3 sequences; 10% to 15% of these occur just once. The ten largest clones represent approximately 0.5% of the sample. Trimming costs V 2 bases and J 9 bases, and their ends lie 7 bases apart. Inclusive of the bounding cysteine and phenylalanine, the CDR3 is 12 residues long. CDR3 DNA is the only sequence kept; it has 36 bases, read in frame from the first base.

Here is what the overall study found, with its caveats: The disease-linked clones had a CD8+ phenotype and were found at relatively low frequencies in peripheral blood. Some TCR beta motif variants had previously been reported in synovial fluid and blood of reactive arthritis patients, which suggested common disease-initiation mechanisms. The disease-linked clones were reported as significantly enriched in matched synovial fluid samples from ankylosing spondylitis patients. Blood from ankylosing spondylitis patients appeared to be characterized by a TCR beta motif composed of under 10 highly homologous amino acid variants.

This chain joins TRBV12-3 or TRBV12-4 to TRBJ2-2; the D gene assignment is ambiguous. This TCR derives from a male donor with ankylosing spondylitis. The sequenced material came from blood, either unsorted or a sorted T cell fraction (not recorded which). DNA sequence: TGTGCCAGCAGTTTAAAGTTCTGGGAGCTGTTTTTT. The resulting protein is CASSLKFWELFF.